The next 8 T cell receptor beta chains were all read from a single sample in a study of blood T cell repertoires in COVID-19. Repertoires were generated with immunoSEQ multiplex PCR, while TCRdb's copy carries only in-frame clones and drops some. Among approximately 93,000 clones, roughly 78% were seen once, and the ten largest hold around 14%. Specimen: peripheral blood. Receptor source: an elderly woman with acute or convalescent COVID-19.

The chain employs TRBV6-5 and TRBJ1-1; the D is unclear. The ends were cut back, 0 bases at V and 4 bases at J, with 15 bases in the middle. CDR1 is MNHEY, CDR2 SVGAGI, per germline. The length of the CDR3 is 16 residues. Here the CDR3 DNA reads TGTGCCAGCAGTTACTCGATGGAGTATGACTCCACTGAAGCTTTCTTT. It is translated as CASSYSMEYDSTEAFF.

The chain joins TRBV4-3 to TRBJ2-7; 7 nucleotides agree with TRBD1. V gave up 2 bases and J gave up 2 bases; unmatched junction bases: 3. Germline loops: CDR1 LGHNA, CDR2 YSLEER. This CDR3 region has 14 residues. This CDR3 reads CASSQLTGPYEQYF. CDR3 coding DNA: TGCGCCAGCAGCCAACTGACAGGGCCCTACGAGCAGTACTTC.

CDR3: CASSPDGVGSNQPQHF. The CDR3 nucleotides read TGTGCCAGCAGCCCGGACGGGGTAGGAAGCAATCAGCCCCAGCATTTT. V and J are TRBV7-2 and TRBJ1-5; D gene ambiguous. Germline-derived CDR1 and CDR2 are SGHTA and FQGNSA. V lost 5 bases, J lost 1 base, and 15 bases lay in between. The CDR3 consists of 16 residues. Drawing the rest from reference TRBV7-2 and TRBJ1-5, the complete variable domain is GAGVSQSPSNKVTEKGKDVELRCDPISGHTALYWYRQSLGQGLEFLIYFQGNSAPDKSGLPSDRFSAERTGGSVSTLTIQRTQQEDSAVYLCASSPDGVGSNQPQHFGDGTRLSIL.

This chain joins TRBV11-2 and TRBJ1-4; the D is unclear. Trimming took 3 bases from V and 3 from J, leaving 14 bases between them. Per the germline V gene, CDR1 is SGHAT and CDR2 is FQNNGV. This CDR3 is 16 amino acids long. CDR3 DNA: TGTGCCAGCAGCTTGGGTGCGTGGCAGGCTAATGAAAAACTGTTTTTT. Protein: CASSLGAWQANEKLFF.

This clone appeared a single time. The chain uses TRBV5-1 and TRBJ2-3; 11 bases align to TRBD1. Germline-derived CDR1 and CDR2 are SGHRS and YFSETQ. The CDR3 length is 15 residues. V trimming: 3 bases; J trimming: 5 bases; junction bases outside the gene matches: 5. The CDR3 DNA reads as TGCGCCAGCAGCTCCCGGACAGGGGGCAGAGATACGCAGTATTTT. Encoded protein: CASSSRTGGRDTQYF.

The chain uses TRBV12-3 or TRBV12-4 and TRBJ1-2; a possible D gene is TRBD1 (6 bases). Between the trimmed V and J ends, which lost 6 bases and 4 bases, there was a span of 12 bases. The length of the CDR3 is 13 residues. CDR3 region: CASSLQDSYGYTF. CDR3 DNA sequence: TGTGCCAGCAGCCTACAGGACAGCTATGGCTACACCTTC.

This clone showed up just a few times. This sequence joins TRBV28 and TRBJ1-1; 7 bases are a match to TRBD1. CDR1 MDHEN and CDR2 SYDVKM come from the germline V gene. The ends lost 8 bases at V and 4 bases at J; junction bases unmatched: 13. CDR3 length equals 15 residues. Here the CDR3 reads CASLQSTGASTEAFF. The CDR3 nucleotides read TGTGCCAGCCTACAATCTACAGGGGCTAGCACTGAAGCTTTCTTT.

The chain has TRBV7-2 and TRBJ2-5; D remains unclear. The CDR3 covers 15 residues. Germline V gene data show CDR1 as SGHTA and CDR2 as FQGNSA. V was cut by 5 bases and J by 1 base, with 14 bases left in between. This CDR3 is CASSPHYQSQETQYF. CDR3 sequence (DNA): TGTGCCAGCAGCCCCCACTACCAGTCCCAAGAGACCCAGTACTTC.